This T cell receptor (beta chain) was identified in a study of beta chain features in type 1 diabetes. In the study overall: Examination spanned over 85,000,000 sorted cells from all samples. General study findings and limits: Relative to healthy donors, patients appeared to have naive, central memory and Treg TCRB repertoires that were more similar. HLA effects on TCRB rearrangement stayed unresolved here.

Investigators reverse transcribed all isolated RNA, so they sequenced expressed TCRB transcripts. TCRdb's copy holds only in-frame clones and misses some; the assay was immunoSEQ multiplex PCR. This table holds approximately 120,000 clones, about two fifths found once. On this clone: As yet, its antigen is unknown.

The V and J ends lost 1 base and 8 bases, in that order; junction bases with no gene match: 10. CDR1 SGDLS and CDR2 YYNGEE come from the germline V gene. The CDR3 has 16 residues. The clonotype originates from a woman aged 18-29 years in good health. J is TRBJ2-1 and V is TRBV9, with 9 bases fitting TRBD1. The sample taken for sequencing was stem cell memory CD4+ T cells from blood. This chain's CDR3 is CASSVPRRTGDHEQFF. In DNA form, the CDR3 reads TGTGCCAGCAGCGTACCTCGTCGGACAGGGGACCATGAGCAGTTCTTC.